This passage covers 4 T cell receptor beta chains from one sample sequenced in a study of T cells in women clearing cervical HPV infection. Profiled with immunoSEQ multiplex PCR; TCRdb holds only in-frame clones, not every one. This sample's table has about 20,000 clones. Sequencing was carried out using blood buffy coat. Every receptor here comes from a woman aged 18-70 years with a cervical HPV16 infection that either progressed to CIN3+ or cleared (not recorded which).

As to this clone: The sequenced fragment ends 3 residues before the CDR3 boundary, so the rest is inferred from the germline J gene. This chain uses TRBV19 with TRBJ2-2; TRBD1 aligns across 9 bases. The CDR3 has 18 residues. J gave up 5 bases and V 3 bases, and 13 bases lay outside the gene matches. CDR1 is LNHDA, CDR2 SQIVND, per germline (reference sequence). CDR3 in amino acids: CASSILAPGQGRTGELFF. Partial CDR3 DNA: TGTGCCAGTAGTATCTTAGCGCCGGGACAGGGTCGGACCGGGGAG.

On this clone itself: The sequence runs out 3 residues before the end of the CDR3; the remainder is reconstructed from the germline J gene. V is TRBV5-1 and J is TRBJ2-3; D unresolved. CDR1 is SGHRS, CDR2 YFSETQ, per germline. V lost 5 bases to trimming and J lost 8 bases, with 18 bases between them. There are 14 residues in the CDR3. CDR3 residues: CASSSSPEWATQYF. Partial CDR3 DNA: TGCGCCAGCAGTTCCTCTCCCGAGTGGGCTACG.

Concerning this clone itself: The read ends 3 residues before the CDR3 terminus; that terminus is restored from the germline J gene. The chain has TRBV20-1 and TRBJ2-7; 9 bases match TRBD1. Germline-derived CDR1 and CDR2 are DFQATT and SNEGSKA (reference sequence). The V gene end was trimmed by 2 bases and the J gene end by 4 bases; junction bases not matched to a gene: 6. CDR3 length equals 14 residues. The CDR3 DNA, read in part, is TGCAGTGCTAGATTCGGGACAGGGATGTACGAG. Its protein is CSARFGTGMYE. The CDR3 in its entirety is CSARFGTGMYEQYF.

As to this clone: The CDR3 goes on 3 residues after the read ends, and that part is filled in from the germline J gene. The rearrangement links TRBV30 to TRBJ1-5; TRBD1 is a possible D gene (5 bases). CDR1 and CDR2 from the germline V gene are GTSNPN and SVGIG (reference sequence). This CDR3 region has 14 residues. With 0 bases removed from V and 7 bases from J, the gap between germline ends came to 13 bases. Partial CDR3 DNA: TGTGCCTGGAGTGTTGGTCAGGGAGTACAGCCC. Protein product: CAWSVGQGVQP. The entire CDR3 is CAWSVGQGVQPQHF.